This TCR beta chain stems from a study of PD-L1 blockade in urothelial cancer. Looking at the study overall: Analyzed time points were 3 weeks (second dose) and 6 weeks after therapy began. Notes on the study in general: Having blood TCR clonality under the median before treatment predicted better survival.

In the case of this clone: Its antigen is not identified.

This table comes from immunoSEQ multiplex PCR, and its TCRdb copy is limited to in-frame clones, with some not included. This sample yields about 74,000 clones, of which approximately 81% are seen a single time; about 4.7% belongs to the top ten. Sampling of each patient yielded between 1 and 8 specimens, collected pretreatment and on-treatment. Germline V CDR1 and CDR2: GTSNPN, SVGIG (reference sequence). The V and J ends lost 0 bases and 6 bases respectively, with 11 bases between them. The CDR3 length is 13 residues. This chain links TRBV30 with TRBJ1-1; D unclear. The receptor comes from a man aged 65 to 79 with urothelial cancer. This specimen was PBMCs, taken around atezolizumab (anti-PD-L1) treatment. The CDR3 sequence is CAWSVKGRAEAFF. In DNA form, the CDR3 reads TGTGCCTGGAGTGTAAAAGGTCGGGCTGAAGCTTTCTTT.